Shown below are 30 T cell receptor beta chains from a single sample sequenced in a study of Ad26.COV2.S vaccination and SARS-CoV-2 variants (dated by TCRdb to about 2021). Interpreted using the paper, the treatment or condition label stands for: 15 to 20 received Ad26.COV2.S at low or high dose, single or two shots; about 5 received placebo; per-sample allocation not given. Repertoires of vaccine and placebo recipients were sequenced from samples collected on day 63 after the first injection. Library prep was done by the immunoSEQ multiplex PCR assay. Here the immuneACCESS table is served through TCRdb, limited to in-frame sequences with V and J called. Missing clones are a known gap in these copies; in checked studies unresolved V genes cover under half, and the rest lacks a known reason. The sample has approximately 500,000 clones on record, roughly 89% of them singletons. The biggest ten clones account for 13% of the sample.

Sample: peripheral blood, taken in a trial of Ad26.COV2.S vaccine versus placebo. The source is a person between 18 and 65 years old who received the Ad26.COV2.S COVID-19 vaccine or a placebo.

The chain employs TRBV5-8 and TRBJ2-1; 8 bases line up with TRBD1. Per germline, CDR1 SGHTS and CDR2 YDEGEE. Trimming cost V 4 bases and J 5 bases; bases outside gene matches: 11. There are 16 residues in the CDR3. The CDR3 DNA follows: TGTGCCAGCAGCCACCTCGAAGGACAGGGTCACAATGAGCAGTTCTTC. It specifies CASSHLEGQGHNEQFF. Full variable domain (rest looked up from reference TRBV5-8 and TRBJ2-1): EAGVTQSPTHLIKTRGQQATLRCSPISGHTSVYWYQQALGLGLQFLLWYDEGEERNRGNFPPRFSGRQFPNYSSELNVNALELEDSALYLCASSHLEGQGHNEQFFGPGTRLTVL.

This clone was observed a single time. V is TRBV7-2 and J is TRBJ2-7; TRBD1 agrees at 7 bases. J was trimmed by 0 bases and V by 2 bases; bases with no gene match: 7. CDR1 and CDR2 from the germline V gene are SGHTA and FQGNSA. The CDR3 loop spans 16 amino acids. This chain's CDR3 is CASSLMIAGGSYEQYF. The CDR3 DNA follows: TGTGCCAGCAGCTTAATGATTGCAGGGGGCTCCTACGAGCAGTACTTC. Drawing the rest from reference TRBV7-2 and TRBJ2-7, the complete variable domain is GAGVSQSPSNKVTEKGKDVELRCDPISGHTALYWYRQSLGQGLEFLIYFQGNSAPDKSGLPSDRFSAERTGGSVSTLTIQRTQQEDSAVYLCASSLMIAGGSYEQYFGPGTRLTVT.

The gene calls are TRBV27 and TRBJ1-5, with 8 bases lining up with TRBD1. There are 16 residues in the CDR3. Germline assignment: CDR1 MNHEY and CDR2 SMNVEV (reference sequence). Germline trimming cut 3 bases from V and 1 base from J; bases unmatched to any gene: 5. CDR3 in amino acids: CASSLGTGPSNQPQHF. CDR3 in DNA: TGTGCCAGCAGTTTGGGGACAGGACCCAGCAATCAGCCCCAGCATTTT.

The chain is built from TRBV11-3 and TRBJ2-1, with D maybe TRBD2 (6 bases). The CDR3 spans 13 residues. From germline, CDR1 is SGHNT and CDR2 YENEEA. Trimming left V 1 base short and J 10 bases short, with 11 bases between. DNA for the CDR3: TGTGCCAGCAGCTTAGGTGGGGGGAGGGAGCAGTTCTTC. This translates into CASSLGGGREQFF.

The chain joins TRBV28 to TRBJ1-1, with D unresolved. Germline assignment: CDR1 MDHEN and CDR2 SYDVKM. V lost 2 bases and J lost 1, with 8 bases in between. CDR3 length: 14 residues. CDR3 residues: CASSLASTNTEAFF. The CDR3 region has the DNA TGTGCCAGCAGTTTAGCCAGTACGAACACTGAAGCTTTCTTT.

CDR3 protein: CASSPLAGANSPLHF. CDR3 in DNA: TGTGCCAGCAGTCCCCTAGCGGGCGCGAATTCACCCCTCCACTTT. The chain couples TRBV6-4 to TRBJ1-6; D not certain. The length of the CDR3 is 15 residues. Trimming left V 5 bases short and J 7 bases short, with 15 bases between. Per germline, CDR1 MRHNA and CDR2 SNTAGT.

The gene calls are TRBV4-3 and TRBJ2-1, with D possibly TRBD2 on 5 matching bases. The CDR3 is made up of 14 amino acids. Trimming shortened V by 0 bases and J by 5 bases, and 8 bases separated the two germline ends. Germline-derived CDR1 and CDR2 are LGHNA and YSLEER. The CDR3 nucleotides read TGCGCCAGCAGCCAAGATACTAGTAACAATGAGCAGTTCTTC. This gives the protein CASSQDTSNNEQFF.

The chain couples TRBV15 to TRBJ1-2; the D is unclear. Germline V lookup: CDR1 LNHNV, CDR2 YYDKDF (reference sequence). The CDR3 contains 15 residues. Trimming stripped 1 base from V and 0 bases from J, with 9 bases between. The CDR3 reads CATSRGPPANYGYTF. CDR3 DNA sequence: TGTGCCACCAGCAGAGGACCTCCGGCTAACTATGGCTACACCTTC. Full variable domain (missing parts from reference TRBV15 and TRBJ1-2): DAMVIQNPRYQVTQFGKPVTLSCSQTLNHNVMYWYQQKSSQAPKLLFHYYDKDFNNEADTPDNFQSRRPNTSFCFLDIRSPGLGDTAMYLCATSRGPPANYGYTFGSGTRLTVV.

This chain uses TRBV9 with TRBJ2-5, with D unclear. Germline CDR1 and CDR2: SGDLS and YYNGEE. This CDR3 region has 14 residues. V was cut by 4 bases and J by 2 bases, with 12 bases left in between. The CDR3 loop reads CASSPTHLQETQYF. For the CDR3, the DNA is TGTGCCAGCAGCCCAACACACCTTCAAGAGACCCAGTACTTC.

The J gene is TRBJ2-1, the V gene TRBV19; D gene unclear. This CDR3 region has 15 residues. The V end was cut by 6 bases, the J end by 0 bases, with 12 bases between. From germline, CDR1 is LNHDA and CDR2 SQIVND (reference sequence). For the CDR3, the DNA is TGTGCCAGTAGCCCTTACTGGAGCTCCTACAATGAGCAGTTCTTC. It yields the protein CASSPYWSSYNEQFF.

V and J are TRBV30 and TRBJ1-4; no clear D gene. The germline V gene has CDR1 GTSNPN and CDR2 SVGIG (reference sequence). The CDR3 totals 11 residues. The V gene lost 2 bases and the J gene lost 7 bases, with 5 bases spanning the gap. CDR3 amino acids: CAWSLSEKLFF. CDR3 sequence (DNA): TGTGCCTGGAGTTTATCTGAAAAACTGTTTTTT.

Only a few counts were recorded for this clone. V usage is TRBV28 and J usage is TRBJ2-1; 7 bases map to TRBD1. CDR3 length equals 15 residues. Trimming at V came to 6 bases and at J to 0 bases, leaving 5 bases not matched to a gene. The germline V gene encodes CDR1 MDHEN and CDR2 SYDVKM. This CDR3 reads CASRLTGASYNEQFF. The CDR3 DNA is TGTGCCAGCAGGCTAACAGGGGCCTCCTACAATGAGCAGTTCTTC.

The chain links TRBV4-3 to TRBJ2-7; possibly TRBD1 or TRBD2 for D (5 bases each). This CDR3 comprises 13 residues. With 3 bases removed from V and 4 bases from J, the gap between germline ends came to 10 bases. The germline gives CDR1 LGHNA, CDR2 YSLEER. CDR3 nucleotides: TGCGCCAGCAGCCAGAGGGACGGATACGAGCAGTACTTC. It specifies CASSQRDGYEQYF.

About this clone itself: The junction does not match germline at one end; this may be a read error. V is TRBV13 and J is TRBJ2-7; TRBD1 agrees at 9 bases. This CDR3 is 15 amino acids long. In germline, CDR1 is PRHDT, CDR2 FYEKMQ (reference sequence). CDR3 in DNA: TGTGCCAGCAGCCTAGGGGACAGGGTAGGACTGGGGCAGTACTTC. This sequence encodes CASSLGDRVGLGQYF.

This clone was counted only a few times. The rearrangement joins TRBV7-8 to TRBJ1-3; possibly TRBD1 for D (5 bases). Germline CDR1 SGHVS, CDR2 FQNEAQ. CDR3 length: 15 amino acids. V gave up 5 bases and J gave up 3 bases, with 14 bases separating them. DNA of the CDR3: TGTGCCAGCAGCCCGGAGGGGCAGCGTGGAAACACCATATATTTT. The encoded protein is CASSPEGQRGNTIYF.

The chain is built from TRBV27 and TRBJ2-1, with D possibly being TRBD1 (6 bases). The CDR3 sequence is 15 residues long. Trimming left V 3 bases short and J 9 bases short, with 18 bases between. The germline V gene encodes CDR1 MNHEY and CDR2 SMNVEV (reference sequence). The CDR3 reads CASSFRDRVGGEQFF. CDR3 nucleotides: TGTGCCAGCAGTTTCCGGGACCGAGTAGGGGGTGAGCAGTTCTTC.

This clone has only one observation. This chain connects TRBV9 to TRBJ1-3; D uncertain. Deletions cut 4 bases from V and 0 bases from J, with 14 bases between. In germline, CDR1 is SGDLS, CDR2 YYNGEE. There are 16 residues in the CDR3. The CDR3 is CASSPISRGSGNTIYF. In DNA, the CDR3 is TGTGCCAGCAGCCCGATTTCGCGGGGCTCTGGAAACACCATATATTTT.

The chain employs TRBV27 and TRBJ1-5; D is possibly TRBD1 (5 bases). V was shortened by 5 bases and J by 7 bases, with 15 bases between the two germline ends. Per germline, CDR1 MNHEY and CDR2 SMNVEV (reference sequence). This CDR3 has 14 amino acids. The CDR3 spells CASSTRRQGQPQHF. CDR3 sequence (DNA): TGTGCCAGCAGTACTAGGCGGCAGGGACAGCCCCAGCATTTT.

V usage is TRBV30 and J usage is TRBJ1-3; D is unresolved. The CDR3 totals 12 residues. Germline V gene lookup returns CDR1 GTSNPN and CDR2 SVGIG (reference sequence). Trimming left V 5 bases short and J 4 bases short, with 9 bases between. Here the CDR3 reads CAWGPGGNTIYF. The CDR3 nucleotides read TGTGCCTGGGGGCCGGGAGGAAACACCATATATTTT.

The V call is TRBV4-1, the J call TRBJ1-3; possible D gene TRBD1, 5 bases. CDR1 and CDR2 (germline): MGHRA, YSYEKL. Trimming took off 3 bases at V and 3 bases at J, with 9 bases between the two ends. The CDR3 is made up of 14 amino acids. The CDR3 coding sequence is TGCGCCAGCAGCCAGAAGGGGTATGGAAACACCATATATTTT. It is translated as CASSQKGYGNTIYF.

This rearrangement joins TRBV7-8 to TRBJ2-3, with 9 bases identical to TRBD1. The CDR3 spans 16 residues. V shed 4 bases, J shed 4 bases, and the junction held 9 bases outside the gene matches. CDR1 is SGHVS and CDR2 is FQNEAQ in the germline V gene. The CDR3 reads CASSSRDRVGPDTQYF. CDR3 DNA: TGTGCCAGCAGCTCCCGGGACAGGGTTGGCCCAGATACGCAGTATTTT.

V gene TRBV19 combines with J gene TRBJ2-4, with 10 bases identical to TRBD2. Germline lookup yields CDR1 LNHDA and CDR2 SQIVND (reference sequence). The CDR3 runs to 16 residues. J lost 1 base, V lost 3 bases, and 3 bases had no gene match. The DNA of the CDR3 is TGTGCCAGTAGTATCCAAGCGGGAGGGGCCAAAAACATTCAGTACTTC. Amino acids: CASSIQAGGAKNIQYF.

About this clone: This specimen includes other DNA sequences encoding the same CDR3. The chain employs TRBV30 and TRBJ2-7; 11 bases are a match to TRBD1. Germline V gives CDR1 GTSNPN, CDR2 SVGIG (reference sequence). V was clipped by 2 bases and J by 5 bases; unmatched bases: 8. The CDR3 is 15 residues long. The CDR3, as DNA: TGTGCCTGGAGTCCACCTGGACAGGGGGCGCACGAGCAGTACTTC. It encodes CAWSPPGQGAHEQYF.

This chain links TRBV5-4 with TRBJ1-1; D is unresolved. Per germline, CDR1 SGHNT and CDR2 YYREEE (reference sequence). V lost 3 bases and J 7 bases, leaving 19 bases between the germline ends. This CDR3 has 15 residues. The chain's CDR3 is CASSSDPGARNEAFF. The CDR3 nucleotides read TGTGCCAGCAGCTCGGATCCGGGAGCCCGAAATGAAGCTTTCTTT.

The chain is built from TRBV27 and TRBJ1-1; D possibly corresponds to TRBD1 (6 bases). CDR3 length equals 16 residues. The V gene lost 5 bases and the J gene lost 0 bases, with 16 bases spanning the gap. Germline loops: CDR1 MNHEY, CDR2 SMNVEV (reference sequence). CDR3 coding DNA: TGTGCCAGCAGTCCAGGGGCAGGATTCGTGAACACTGAAGCTTTCTTT. This encodes CASSPGAGFVNTEAFF.

The CDR3, as DNA: TGTGCCAGCAGCCACCCCCGGACTAGATCCTCCGATGAGCAGTTCTTC. Translation gives CASSHPRTRSSDEQFF. V is TRBV7-2 and J is TRBJ2-1; TRBD2 matches at 7 bases. The CDR3 length is 16 residues. In germline, CDR1 is SGHTA, CDR2 FQGNSA. With V trimmed by 5 bases and J by 8 bases, 15 bases remained unmatched. Complete variable domain (other parts from reference TRBV7-2 and TRBJ2-1): GAGVSQSPSNKVTEKGKDVELRCDPISGHTALYWYRQSLGQGLEFLIYFQGNSAPDKSGLPSDRFSAERTGGSVSTLTIQRTQQEDSAVYLCASSHPRTRSSDEQFFGPGTRLTVL.

The table lists this clone with a count of one. The gene calls are TRBV7-9 and TRBJ1-1, with 7 bases that match TRBD1. The trim removed 1 base at V and 4 bases at J, leaving 3 bases unmatched. The germline gives CDR1 SEHNR, CDR2 FQNEAQ (reference sequence). The CDR3 is 14 residues long. CDR3 in amino acids: CASSLESGGTEAFF. In nucleotides, the CDR3 is TGTGCCAGCAGCTTAGAGTCAGGGGGCACTGAAGCTTTCTTT.

The V call is TRBV30, the J call TRBJ1-2, with D maybe TRBD1 (5 bases). The ends were cut back, 0 bases at V and 5 bases at J, with 13 bases in the middle. Germline CDR1 GTSNPN, CDR2 SVGIG (reference sequence). This CDR3 spans 14 amino acids. The DNA of the CDR3 is TGTGCCTGGAGTGTACGGGGCGCGGAATATGGCTACACCTTC. Translating gives CAWSVRGAEYGYTF. The whole variable domain, remainder taken from reference TRBV30 and TRBJ1-2, is SQTIHQWPATLVQPVGSPLSLECTVEGTSNPNLYWYRQAAGRGLQLLFYSVGIGQISSEVPQNLSASRPQDRQFILSSKKLLLSDSGFYLCAWSVRGAEYGYTFGSGTRLTVV.

The J gene is TRBJ1-2, the V gene TRBV30; 8 bases map to TRBD1. The germline V gene encodes CDR1 GTSNPN and CDR2 SVGIG (reference sequence). The junction had 5 bases not matched to a gene; V was cut back by 7 bases and J by 7 bases. The CDR3 totals 11 residues. The CDR3 coding sequence is TGTGCCTACAGGGGGGTTGGTGGCTACACCTTC. Translation: CAYRGVGGYTF.

Turning to this clone: The identical CDR3 is also encoded by other nucleotide sequences in the sample. V is TRBV19 and J is TRBJ2-7, with a weak D call TRBD1 (6 bases). This CDR3 is 13 amino acids long. Trimming cost V 6 bases and J 1 base, with 10 bases left between them. Germline loops: CDR1 LNHDA, CDR2 SQIVND (reference sequence). CDR3 DNA: TGTGCCAGTAGCACAGGGCTATCCTACGAGCAGTACTTC. It translates to CASSTGLSYEQYF.